The 26 T cell receptor beta chains presented below share a single source sample, sequenced in a study of blood T cell repertoires in COVID-19 (dated by TCRdb to the early 2020s). The receptor library was made with the immunoSEQ multiplex PCR assay. Sourced from immuneACCESS, this table was stored by TCRdb with only in-frame sequences that have V and J called. A share of the clones is absent; for the studies checked, an unresolved V gene accounts for under half, and the remainder has no known explanation. In all, the sample holds 150,000 or so clones, and roughly 84% of those were seen once. About 8.9% of the sample is taken by the ten largest. What was sequenced was peripheral blood. The receptors come from a woman aged 45-65 years with acute or convalescent COVID-19.

The chain uses TRBV5-4 and TRBJ2-3; 15 bases map to TRBD2. Trimming removed 3 bases from V and 4 bases from J; junction bases left unmatched: 3. This CDR3 region has 16 residues. Germline CDR1 reads SGHNT; CDR2 reads YYREEE (reference sequence). CDR3 coding DNA: TGTGCCAGCAGCTGGGGGACTAGCGGGGGGTCAGATACGCAGTATTTT. Translating it yields CASSWGTSGGSDTQYF. Variable domain in full (rest from reference TRBV5-4 and TRBJ2-3): ETGVTQSPTHLIKTRGQQVTLRCSSQSGHNTVSWYQQALGQGPQFIFQYYREEENGRGNFPPRFSGLQFPNYSSELNVNALELDDSALYLCASSWGTSGGSDTQYFGPGTRLTVL.

V and J are TRBV18 and TRBJ2-3, with TRBD1 identical over 11 bases. The V and J ends lost 6 bases and 3 bases, in that order; junction bases with no gene match: 5. The CDR3 runs 15 residues. Germline V CDR1 and CDR2: KGHSH, LQKENI. The DNA of the CDR3 is TGTGCCAGCTCGACGGACAGGGGGCTTACAGATACGCAGTATTTT. Translating it yields CASSTDRGLTDTQYF.

This rearrangement joins TRBV5-8 to TRBJ2-3; D call uncertain. The CDR3 covers 14 residues. CDR1 is SGHTS, CDR2 YDEGEE, per germline. Trimming removed 4 bases from V and 2 bases from J, with 11 bases in between. The CDR3 DNA follows: TGTGCCAGCAGCCTGGATCCCTACACAGATACGCAGTATTTT. Translation: CASSLDPYTDTQYF.

The chain recombines TRBV7-2 with TRBJ1-2, with D tentatively TRBD1 (6 bases). V lost 1 base, J lost 3 bases, and 12 bases lay in between. This CDR3 has 15 amino acids. CDR1 is SGHTA, CDR2 FQGNSA, per germline. CDR3 in amino acids: CASSLGQGSYYGYTF. Here the CDR3 DNA reads TGTGCCAGCAGCTTAGGGCAGGGGAGTTACTATGGCTACACCTTC. Complete variable domain (other parts from reference TRBV7-2 and TRBJ1-2): GAGVSQSPSNKVTEKGKDVELRCDPISGHTALYWYRQSLGQGLEFLIYFQGNSAPDKSGLPSDRFSAERTGGSVSTLTIQRTQQEDSAVYLCASSLGQGSYYGYTFGSGTRLTVV.

As concerns this clone: Other DNA sequences in the same sample also yield this CDR3. V is TRBV21-1 and J is TRBJ2-3; the table's D call of TRBD2 was not tested on the DNA. TRBV21-1 is flagged as a pseudogene. This CDR3 has 19 residues. CDR3 region: CASSSYRPSGGPSTDTQYF. CDR3 nucleotide sequence: TGTGCCAGCAGCTCCTACCGGCCTAGCGGGGGACCTAGCACAGATACGCAGTACTTT.

Written as DNA, the CDR3 is TGTGCCACCCAGGCCCAATCGGGGGACACCGGGGAGCTGTTTTTT. Protein: CATQAQSGDTGELFF. The chain joins TRBV2 to TRBJ2-2; the D gene is possibly TRBD2 (6 bases). Germline V gives CDR1 SNHLY, CDR2 FYNNEI. The CDR3 extends over 15 amino acids. V lost 10 bases and J lost 3, with 18 bases in between.

This chain connects TRBV12-3 or TRBV12-4 to TRBJ1-6; D call uncertain. Trimming cost V 2 bases and J 9 bases, with 8 bases left between them. The CDR3 has 13 residues. CDR3 nucleotides: TGTGCCAGCAGTTTACCGGGAATTTCACCCCTCCACTTT. It translates to CASSLPGISPLHF.

The J gene is TRBJ2-3, the V gene TRBV10-3, with D hard to call. The germline V gene has CDR1 ENHRY and CDR2 SYGVKD. Deletions cut 6 bases from V and 5 bases from J, with 12 bases between. This CDR3 is 13 amino acids long. DNA of the CDR3: TGTGCCATCAGAGACACTGTAGGAGATACGCAGTATTTT. Its protein is CAIRDTVGDTQYF.

The V gene is TRBV12-5, the J gene TRBJ2-5; 9 bases fit TRBD2. The junction had 12 bases not matched to a gene; V was cut back by 2 bases and J by 5 bases. CDR3 length equals 17 residues. The germline V gene encodes CDR1 LGHNT and CDR2 FRNRAP. CDR3 in DNA: TGTGCTAGTGGTTTGCCTTCGCGGGGGGGCCCCAGGGAGACCCAGTACTTC. Translation gives CASGLPSRGGPRETQYF. The full variable domain, completed using reference TRBV12-5 and TRBJ2-5, is DARVTQTPRHKVTEMGQEVTMRCQPILGHNTVFWYRQTMMQGLELLAYFRNRAPLDDSGMPKDRFSAEMPDATLATLKIQPSEPRDSAVYFCASGLPSRGGPRETQYFGPGTRLLVL.

This clone was seen a handful of times. This chain connects TRBV7-9 to TRBJ2-1; TRBD1 agrees at 7 bases. CDR3 length: 13 amino acids. V shed 10 bases, J shed 3 bases, and the junction held 6 bases outside the gene matches. CDR1 is SEHNR, CDR2 FQNEAQ, per germline (reference sequence). CDR3 in DNA: TGTGCCATCCTAGGGGACAGCTACAATGAGCAGTTCTTC. This gives the protein CAILGDSYNEQFF.

This clone was seen a single time. DNA for the CDR3: TGTGCCAGCAGCTTTAGGACCTCGGGATCTGGAAACACCATATATTTT. Protein sequence: CASSFRTSGSGNTIYF. The J gene is TRBJ1-3, the V gene TRBV5-8; D not certain. CDR1 SGHTS and CDR2 YDEGEE come from the germline V gene. V shed 2 bases and J shed 1 base, with 13 bases lying between them. The length of the CDR3 is 16 residues. The full variable domain, with the rest looked up from reference TRBV5-8 and TRBJ1-3, is EAGVTQSPTHLIKTRGQQATLRCSPISGHTSVYWYQQALGLGLQFLLWYDEGEERNRGNFPPRFSGRQFPNYSSELNVNALELEDSALYLCASSFRTSGSGNTIYFGEGSWLTVV.

The table lists this clone with a count of one. Here the CDR3 DNA reads TGTGCCAGCAGTTTATCGGGGTCGAACTATGGCTACACCTTC. This sequence encodes CASSLSGSNYGYTF. The chain employs TRBV6-5 and TRBJ1-2; D is unresolved. The V end was cut by 4 bases, the J end by 2 bases, with 11 bases between. The CDR3 spans 14 residues. Germline CDR1 MNHEY, CDR2 SVGAGI.

CDR3 residues: CASRDGFLTDSPLHF. DNA for the CDR3: TGTGCCAGTAGGGACGGATTCCTGACAGATTCACCCCTCCACTTT. The chain has TRBV19 and TRBJ1-6; the D gene is possibly TRBD1 (5 bases). Germline V CDR1 and CDR2: LNHDA, SQIVND (reference sequence). The germline V and J ends were trimmed by 6 bases and 8 bases, with 17 bases remaining between them. This CDR3 is 15 amino acids long. The variable domain in full, with the rest retrieved from reference TRBV19 and TRBJ1-6, is DGGITQSPKYLFRKEGQNVTLSCEQNLNHDAMYWYRQDPGQGLRLIYYSQIVNDFQKGDIAEGYSVSREKKESFPLTVTSAQKNPTAFYLCASRDGFLTDSPLHFGNGTRLTVT.

The chain is built from TRBV4-2 and TRBJ1-2; 7 bases map to TRBD1. This CDR3 comprises 13 residues. Germline V lookup: CDR1 LGHNA, CDR2 YNFKEQ. V trimming: 0 bases; J trimming: 6 bases; junction bases outside the gene matches: 1. Written as DNA, the CDR3 is TGTGCCAGCAGCCAAGAAACAGGGGATGGCTACACCTTC. This sequence encodes CASSQETGDGYTF.

The rearrangement joins TRBV9 to TRBJ2-3, with 9 bases fitting TRBD2. J gave up 1 base and V 0 bases, and 6 bases lay outside the gene matches. The germline V gene encodes CDR1 SGDLS and CDR2 YYNGEE. The CDR3 sequence is 17 residues long. DNA for the CDR3: TGTGCCAGCAGCGTAGTTGGGCTAGCGGGACGCACAGATACGCAGTATTTT. Amino acid sequence: CASSVVGLAGRTDTQYF.

V and J are TRBV3-1 (or the pseudogene TRBV3-2) and TRBJ1-3; a weak D match, TRBD1 (6 bases). V lost 3 bases, J lost 2 bases, and 14 bases lay in between. The CDR3 is 16 residues long. CDR1 and CDR2 (germline): LGHDT, YNNKEL (reference sequence). The DNA of the CDR3 is TGTGCCAGCAGCCACCGGTCGTCAGGGGCTGGAAACACCATATATTTT. Translated, it gives CASSHRSSGAGNTIYF.

This CDR3 reads CASRRLAGKRDTQYF. Written as DNA, the CDR3 is TGCGCCAGCAGACGACTAGCGGGCAAACGAGATACGCAGTATTTT. V gene TRBV5-1 combines with J gene TRBJ2-3; TRBD2 aligns across 10 bases. The CDR3 loop spans 15 amino acids. CDR1 is SGHRS and CDR2 is YFSETQ in the germline V gene. Trimming at V came to 5 bases and at J to 5 bases, leaving 8 bases not matched to a gene.

The chain employs TRBV10-1 and TRBJ2-1; TRBD2 might be the D (6 bases). The CDR3 totals 17 residues. The germline V gene encodes CDR1 WNHNN and CDR2 SYGVQD (reference sequence). The germline V and J ends were trimmed by 3 bases and 0 bases, with 15 bases remaining between them. The CDR3 region has the DNA TGCGCCAGCAGTGATTCTCCGGGACTCAACTCCTACAATGAGCAGTTCTTC. Residues: CASSDSPGLNSYNEQFF.

V usage is TRBV25-1 and J usage is TRBJ2-6, with D possibly being TRBD2 (5 bases). V gave up 6 bases and J gave up 1 base, with 13 bases separating them. The CDR3 has 16 residues. Germline V gene data show CDR1 as MGHDK and CDR2 as SYGVNS. CDR3 protein: CASSKAGDSGANVLTF. For the CDR3, the DNA is TGTGCCAGCAGCAAGGCCGGGGATTCTGGGGCCAACGTCCTGACTTTC.

The genes are TRBV7-9 and TRBJ2-2; tentatively, D is TRBD2 (5 bases). Trimming took 5 bases from V and 5 from J, leaving 15 bases between them. This CDR3 has 15 residues. Germline V lookup: CDR1 SEHNR, CDR2 FQNEAQ (reference sequence). CDR3 coding DNA: TGTGCCAGCAGCCCTCACGGACTGGAAACCGGGGAGCTGTTTTTT. It yields the protein CASSPHGLETGELFF. Using reference TRBV7-9 and TRBJ2-2 for the parts outside the CDR3, the full variable domain is DTGVSQNPRHKITKRGQNVTFRCDPISEHNRLYWYRQTLGQGPEFLTYFQNEAQLEKSRLLSDRFSAERPKGSFSTLEIQRTEQGDSAMYLCASSPHGLETGELFFGEGSRLTVL.

The chain is built from TRBV4-1 and TRBJ1-5; no reliable D call. The CDR3 has 16 amino acids. Between the trimmed V and J ends, which lost 1 base and 7 bases, there was a span of 17 bases. Per the germline V gene, CDR1 is MGHRA and CDR2 is YSYEKL. CDR3 nucleotide sequence: TGCGCCAGCAGCCAAGTAGAGGGATATGGGGTACAGCCCCAGCATTTT. Translating it yields CASSQVEGYGVQPQHF.

This chain connects TRBV4-2 to TRBJ2-3; 12 positions agree with TRBD2. The CDR3 loop spans 18 amino acids. The germline V gene encodes CDR1 LGHNA and CDR2 YNFKEQ. Trimming removed 4 bases from V and 2 bases from J; junction bases left unmatched: 10. For the CDR3, the DNA is TGTGCCAGCAGCCCCCGGGCTAGCGGGGGGGACTACACAGATACGCAGTATTTT. It yields the protein CASSPRASGGDYTDTQYF.

The chain uses TRBV11-3 and TRBJ2-1; 9 bases align to TRBD1. The V segment lost 4 bases and the J segment 6 bases; nucleotides outside the gene matches: 7. The CDR3 totals 15 residues. CDR1 and CDR2 from the germline V gene are SGHNT and YENEEA. CDR3 residues: CASSSPGQGTNEQFF. The DNA of the CDR3 is TGTGCCAGCAGCTCACCGGGACAGGGAACCAATGAGCAGTTCTTC. Supplemented by reference TRBV11-3 and TRBJ2-1, the full variable domain reads EAGVVQSPRYKIIEKKQPVAFWCNPISGHNTLYWYLQNLGQGPELLIRYENEEAVDDSQLPKDRFSAERLKGVDSTLKIQPAELGDSAVYLCASSSPGQGTNEQFFGPGTRLTVL.

The chain uses TRBV29-1 and TRBJ2-7; 9 positions match TRBD2. The CDR3 contains 13 residues. Germline V CDR1 and CDR2: SQVTM, ANQGSEA. Trimming at V came to 2 bases and at J to 6 bases, leaving 5 bases not matched to a gene. CDR3 residues: CSVERAGGGEQYF. DNA of the CDR3: TGCAGCGTTGAACGTGCGGGAGGGGGCGAGCAGTACTTC.

This chain joins TRBV7-8 and TRBJ2-7, with a weak D call TRBD2 (6 bases). The V end lost 7 bases, the J end lost 6 bases, and 19 bases lay between the germline ends. This CDR3 region has 14 residues. Per germline, CDR1 SGHVS and CDR2 FQNEAQ. The DNA of the CDR3 is TGTGCCAGCAACCCCCGGGAGACCTCATTCGAGCAGTACTTC. Amino acids: CASNPRETSFEQYF.

The genes are TRBV9 and TRBJ2-6; maybe TRBD2 (6 bases). The germline V and J ends were trimmed by 4 bases and 0 bases, with 14 bases remaining between them. CDR1 and CDR2 (germline): SGDLS, YYNGEE. This CDR3 contains 17 residues. CDR3 amino acids: CASSRTVGGSGANVLTF. In DNA, the CDR3 is TGTGCCAGCAGCCGCACCGTGGGGGGCTCTGGGGCCAACGTCCTGACTTTC.